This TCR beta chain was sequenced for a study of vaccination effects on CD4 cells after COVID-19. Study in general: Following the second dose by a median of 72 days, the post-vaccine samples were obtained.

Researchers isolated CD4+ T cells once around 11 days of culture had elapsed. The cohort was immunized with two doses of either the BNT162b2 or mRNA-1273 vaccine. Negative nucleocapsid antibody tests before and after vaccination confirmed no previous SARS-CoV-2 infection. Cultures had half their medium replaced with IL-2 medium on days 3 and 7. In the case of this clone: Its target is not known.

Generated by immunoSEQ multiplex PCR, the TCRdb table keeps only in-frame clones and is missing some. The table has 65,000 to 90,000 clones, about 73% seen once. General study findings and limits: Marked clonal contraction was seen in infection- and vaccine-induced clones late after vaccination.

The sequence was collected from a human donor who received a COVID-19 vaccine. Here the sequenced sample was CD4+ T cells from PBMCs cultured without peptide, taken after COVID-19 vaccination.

CDR3: CATSSRQGFGYSPLHF. The CDR3 DNA follows: TGTGCCACCAGCTCCCGACAGGGGTTTGGGTATTCACCCCTCCACTTT. The gene calls are TRBV15 and TRBJ1-6, with 8 bases lining up with TRBD1. Germline CDR1 reads LNHNV; CDR2 reads YYDKDF (reference sequence). The CDR3 contains 16 residues. The V and J ends lost 5 bases and 8 bases, in that order; junction bases with no gene match: 11.